This entry features one T cell receptor beta chain sequence. The data stem from a study of blood T cell repertoires in COVID-19. The wider study: Both acute and convalescent COVID-19 samples were obtained from the United States, Italy and Spain.

The germline CDR1 and CDR2 sequences are MDHEN and SYDVKM. The CDR3 is 14 amino acids. V lost 6 bases, J lost 4 bases, and 15 bases lay in between. Cohorts were determined from participant-reported clinical history. Donors in Cohort 3 who had recovered were those with two negative PCRs, healthcare professional clearance, or resolution of their symptoms. Repertoires were generated with immunoSEQ multiplex PCR, while TCRdb's copy carries only in-frame clones and drops some. The sample holds roughly 300,000 clones, around 90% seen once. The sequence was collected from a woman in her twenties or thirties who had recovered from COVID-19. This chain connects TRBV28 to TRBJ1-2, with D possibly matching TRBD1 (5 bases). What was sequenced was PBMCs or T cells enriched from blood (not recorded which). The CDR3 loop reads CASSYQGFSYGYTF. In DNA form, the CDR3 reads TGTGCCAGCAGCTATCAGGGATTTAGCTATGGCTACACCTTC.